These 32 T cell receptor beta chains share one sample of origin, sequenced in a study of blood T cell repertoires in COVID-19. Method: immunoSEQ multiplex PCR; TCRdb's copy keeps in-frame clones and lacks some. The sample yields approximately 46,000 clones, roughly 84% seen once. The sample consisted of peripheral blood. All receptors derive from an older woman in a cohort sampled during active COVID-19.

This chain uses TRBV6-5 with TRBJ2-5, with TRBD2 matching 7 bases. CDR1 is MNHEY, CDR2 SVGAGI, per germline. The CDR3 loop spans 13 amino acids. J lost 1 base, V lost 6 bases, and 2 bases had no gene match. The CDR3 region has the DNA TGTGCCAGCAGGCGGACTAGCCAAGAGACCCAGTACTTC. Its protein is CASRRTSQETQYF.

The chain's CDR3 is CASSLCGRGGNQPQHF. In DNA, the CDR3 is TGTGCCAGCAGCTTATGTGGCAGGGGTGGCAATCAGCCCCAGCATTTT. The chain uses TRBV7-3 and TRBJ1-5; tentatively, D is TRBD1 (6 bases). CDR3 size: 16 residues. Germline assignment: CDR1 SGHTA and CDR2 FQGTGA. Trimming took 2 bases from V and 2 from J, leaving 13 bases between them. Looking up the rest from reference TRBV7-3 and TRBJ1-5 gives the full variable domain: GAGVSQTPSNKVTEKGKYVELRCDPISGHTALYWYRQSLGQGPEFLIYFQGTGAADDSGLPNDRFFAVRPEGSVSTLKIQRTERGDSAVYLCASSLCGRGGNQPQHFGDGTRLSIL.

This clone was seen a handful of times. V is TRBV7-9 and J is TRBJ1-5; a weak D match, TRBD1 (6 bases). The CDR3 is 15 amino acids. Germline CDR1 is SEHNR and CDR2 is FQNEAQ (reference sequence). The V and J ends lost 2 bases and 0 bases respectively, with 8 bases between them. Here the CDR3 DNA reads TGTGCCAGCAGCTTAACAGGGAATAGCAATCAGCCCCAGCATTTT. This translates into CASSLTGNSNQPQHF.

V and J are TRBV7-9 and TRBJ1-3; no definite D call. The CDR3 is 14 residues long. Germline CDR1 SEHNR, CDR2 FQNEAQ (reference sequence). The V end lost 1 base, the J end lost 2 bases, and 6 bases lay between the germline ends. The CDR3 sequence is CASSLGGAGNTIYF. The CDR3 region has the DNA TGTGCCAGCAGCTTAGGCGGGGCTGGAAACACCATATATTTT.

V is TRBV7-6 and J is TRBJ1-5, with TRBD1 identical over 9 bases. This CDR3 comprises 15 residues. J lost 4 bases, V lost 5 bases, and 6 bases had no gene match. Germline CDR1 SGHVS, CDR2 FNYEAQ. This chain's CDR3 is CASSPLQGANQPQHF. CDR3 bases: TGTGCCAGCAGCCCATTACAGGGGGCTAATCAGCCCCAGCATTTT.

The chain employs TRBV5-1 and TRBJ1-3, with D hard to call. The germline V and J ends were trimmed by 0 bases and 0 bases, with 7 bases remaining between them. This CDR3 region has 15 residues. The germline gives CDR1 SGHRS, CDR2 YFSETQ. CDR3 region: CASSLAGSSGNTIYF. The CDR3 DNA reads as TGCGCCAGCAGCTTGGCCGGGAGCTCTGGAAACACCATATATTTT.

V is TRBV2 and J is TRBJ2-5, with TRBD1 identical over 7 bases. V lost 8 bases to trimming and J lost 5 bases; unmatched junction nucleotides: 8. The CDR3 totals 13 residues. Per the germline V gene, CDR1 is SNHLY and CDR2 is FYNNEI. The CDR3 coding sequence is TGTGCCAGCCGGGACAGCCCCTTCGAGACCCAGTACTTC. Translating gives CASRDSPFETQYF.

The chain recombines TRBV27 with TRBJ2-2; TRBD1 might be the D (5 bases). The V gene lost 3 bases and the J gene lost 5 bases, with 10 bases spanning the gap. This CDR3 contains 14 residues. Germline CDR1 reads MNHEY; CDR2 reads SMNVEV (reference sequence). CDR3 region: CASSFSTGTGELFF. CDR3 coding DNA: TGTGCCAGCAGTTTCTCAACAGGAACCGGGGAGCTGTTTTTT.

In its sample, this clone is medium-sized. The genes are TRBV11-3 and TRBJ2-2; D is possibly TRBD1 (5 bases). The CDR3 covers 13 residues. CDR1 is SGHNT and CDR2 is YENEEA in the germline V gene. Trimming stripped 6 bases from V and 4 bases from J, with 9 bases between. For the CDR3, the DNA is TGTGCCAGCAGTCTAGACAGCACCGGGGAGCTGTTTTTT. Its translation: CASSLDSTGELFF.

This clone has a handful of counts. The chain employs TRBV19 and TRBJ1-5; TRBD1 agrees at 7 bases. Trimming removed 2 bases from V and 9 bases from J; junction bases left unmatched: 10. Per germline, CDR1 LNHDA and CDR2 SQIVND (reference sequence). The CDR3 sequence is 15 residues long. This chain's CDR3 is CASSITLRDSVPQHF. In nucleotides, the CDR3 is TGTGCCAGTAGTATAACCCTCCGGGACAGTGTGCCCCAGCATTTT.

Worth noting for this clone: One end of the junction varies from germline; a read error may be responsible. This chain links TRBV4-3 with TRBJ2-5; 7 nucleotides line up with TRBD2. CDR1 and CDR2 (germline): LGHNA, YSLEER. The CDR3 has 15 amino acids. CDR3 amino acids: CASSQVGGAGETRYF. The CDR3 region has the DNA TGCGCCAGCAGCCAAGTCGGTGGTGCGGGAGAGACCCGGTACTTC.

The CDR3 DNA is TGTGCCAGCAGCCTTAGACAATTGGAGACCCAGTACTTC. It codes for CASSLRQLETQYF. This chain connects TRBV7-2 to TRBJ2-5; D not certain. The germline V gene has CDR1 SGHTA and CDR2 FQGNSA. Trimming took 5 bases from V and 5 from J, leaving 12 bases between them. This CDR3 contains 13 residues. The variable domain in full, completed from reference TRBV7-2 and TRBJ2-5, reads GAGVSQSPSNKVTEKGKDVELRCDPISGHTALYWYRQSLGQGLEFLIYFQGNSAPDKSGLPSDRFSAERTGGSVSTLTIQRTQQEDSAVYLCASSLRQLETQYFGPGTRLLVL.

The sample holds one count of this clone. J is TRBJ2-5 and V is TRBV11-2; D not certain. CDR1 is SGHAT and CDR2 is FQNNGV in the germline V gene. The CDR3 is 13 amino acids. The ends were cut back, 1 base at V and 5 bases at J, with 8 bases in the middle. CDR3 sequence reads: CASSLVRWETQYF. Written as DNA, the CDR3 is TGTGCCAGCAGCTTAGTGAGGTGGGAGACCCAGTACTTC.

The rearrangement uses TRBV6-1 and TRBJ2-5, with D maybe TRBD2 (6 bases). The germline V gene has CDR1 MNHNS and CDR2 SASEGT. CDR3 length: 13 residues. Trimming took off 3 bases at V and 5 bases at J, with 10 bases between the two ends. The CDR3 loop reads CASSEGTGETQYF. In nucleotides, the CDR3 is TGTGCCAGCAGTGAGGGGACTGGGGAGACCCAGTACTTC.

V and J are TRBV6-1 and TRBJ1-1; D ambiguous. The CDR3 totals 12 residues. Trimming took off 0 bases at V and 8 bases at J, with 7 bases between the two ends. The germline V gene encodes CDR1 MNHNS and CDR2 SASEGT. CDR3 amino acids: CASSEARTEAFF. DNA for the CDR3: TGTGCCAGCAGTGAAGCGCGAACCGAAGCTTTCTTT.

The chain uses TRBV6-5 and TRBJ1-1, with D perhaps TRBD1 (6 bases). The germline V gene encodes CDR1 MNHEY and CDR2 SVGAGI. This CDR3 is 15 amino acids long. The V end was cut by 0 bases, the J end by 4 bases, with 12 bases between. The CDR3 protein is CASSYSGGAATEAFF. The CDR3 coding sequence is TGTGCCAGCAGTTACTCTGGGGGGGCTGCCACTGAAGCTTTCTTT.

J is TRBJ2-7 and V is TRBV19, with D possibly matching TRBD2 (5 bases). CDR1 is LNHDA and CDR2 is SQIVND in the germline V gene (reference sequence). V lost 1 base to trimming and J lost 5 bases, with 12 bases between them. CDR3 length: 14 residues. The CDR3 sequence is CASSIAGTGNEQYF. The CDR3 DNA reads as TGTGCCAGTAGTATAGCGGGAACTGGCAACGAGCAGTACTTC.

The V call is TRBV30, the J call TRBJ1-2, with 7 bases matching TRBD1. V was clipped by 3 bases and J by 9 bases; unmatched bases: 4. Germline CDR1 is GTSNPN and CDR2 is SVGIG (reference sequence). The CDR3 has 11 amino acids. CDR3 protein: CAWSQGGRYTF. The CDR3 DNA reads TGTGCCTGGAGCCAGGGGGGACGCTACACCTTC.

The chain joins TRBV28 to TRBJ2-7; no definite D call. V dropped 1 base and J dropped 4 bases, with 11 bases sitting between them. The V gene's germline CDR1 is MDHEN and CDR2 SYDVKM. This CDR3 spans 14 amino acids. In DNA form, the CDR3 reads TGTGCCAGCAGTTTATCTCTCCTAGGTTACGAGCAGTACTTC. Amino acids: CASSLSLLGYEQYF. The full variable domain, completed using reference TRBV28 and TRBJ2-7, is DVKVTQSSRYLVKRTGEKVFLECVQDMDHENMFWYRQDPGLGLRLIYFSYDVKMKEKGDIPEGYSVSREKKERFSLILESASTNQTSMYLCASSLSLLGYEQYFGPGTRLTVT.

The V and J genes are TRBV9 and TRBJ2-7; a weak D match, TRBD1 (6 bases). The V gene lost 4 bases and the J gene lost 8 bases, with 16 bases spanning the gap. CDR1 and CDR2 (germline): SGDLS, YYNGEE. The CDR3 runs 13 residues. This CDR3 is CASSHPRQGQQYF. The DNA for the CDR3 is TGTGCCAGCAGCCACCCCCGGCAGGGGCAGCAGTACTTC.

This clone qualifies as medium-sized. The chain has TRBV19 and TRBJ2-1; TRBD2 matches 10 bases. The CDR3 is made up of 17 amino acids. After removal of 4 bases from V and 3 bases from J, the junction contained 9 bases not matched to a gene. The germline gives CDR1 LNHDA, CDR2 SQIVND (reference sequence). CDR3 amino acids: CASSSPSSGSIYNEQFF. In DNA form, the CDR3 reads TGTGCCAGTAGTAGCCCCTCTAGCGGGAGTATCTACAATGAGCAGTTCTTC.

The gene calls are TRBV20-1 and TRBJ1-2; D not resolved. Trimming removed 5 bases from V and 11 bases from J, with 15 bases in between. This CDR3 comprises 11 residues. Germline V gives CDR1 DFQATT, CDR2 SNEGSKA (reference sequence). CDR3 DNA: TGCAGTGCTCACCCCCAGTTGAGGTACACCTTC. Protein: CSAHPQLRYTF.

V is TRBV18 and J is TRBJ2-1, with D unclear. Germline V lookup: CDR1 KGHSH, CDR2 LQKENI. V was pared by 6 bases and J by 0 bases, with 15 bases between. The CDR3 length is 16 residues. This chain's CDR3 is CASSPNFASSYNEQFF. The CDR3 nucleotides read TGTGCCAGCTCTCCGAACTTTGCGAGCTCCTACAATGAGCAGTTCTTC.

V is TRBV30 and J is TRBJ1-4, with TRBD1 matching over 7 bases. Germline assignment: CDR1 GTSNPN and CDR2 SVGIG (reference sequence). The ends lost 0 bases at V and 4 bases at J; junction bases unmatched: 5. The CDR3 is 15 residues long. CDR3 sequence reads: CAWSVTGQLNEKLFF. Written as DNA, the CDR3 is TGTGCCTGGAGTGTAACGGGACAGCTTAATGAAAAACTGTTTTTT.

The gene calls are TRBV18 and TRBJ2-7, with D unclear. The ends were cut back, 2 bases at V and 2 bases at J, with 16 bases in the middle. CDR1 KGHSH and CDR2 LQKENI come from the germline V gene. The CDR3 covers 16 residues. The chain's CDR3 is CASSPSQDRDPYEQYF. The CDR3 DNA reads TGTGCCAGCTCACCATCCCAGGATCGTGACCCCTACGAGCAGTACTTC. The variable domain in full, with the rest retrieved from reference TRBV18 and TRBJ2-7, is NAGVMQNPRHLVRRRGQEARLRCSPMKGHSHVYWYRQLPEEGLKFMVYLQKENIIDESGMPKERFSAEFPKEGPSILRIQQVVRGDSAAYFCASSPSQDRDPYEQYFGPGTRLTVT.

The V gene is TRBV28, the J gene TRBJ2-1; 11 bases agree with TRBD2. Germline V gene sequence: CDR1 MDHEN, CDR2 SYDVKM. The CDR3 has 17 amino acids. The junction had 11 bases not matched to a gene; V was cut back by 6 bases and J by 4 bases. CDR3 amino acids: CASSPHYIAGGYNEQFF. The CDR3 bases are TGTGCCAGCAGCCCGCATTATATAGCGGGAGGGTACAATGAGCAGTTCTTC.

V and J are TRBV6-5 and TRBJ1-1; possible D gene TRBD1, 5 bases. Germline CDR1 reads MNHEY; CDR2 reads SVGAGI. The V end lost 2 bases, the J end lost 10 bases, and 14 bases lay between the germline ends. The CDR3 contains 13 residues. The chain's CDR3 is CASSYPMGGTAFF. The CDR3 nucleotides read TGTGCCAGCAGTTACCCGATGGGGGGTACAGCTTTCTTT.

This clone was counted a single time. The chain links TRBV5-1 to TRBJ2-3, with D unclear. The CDR3 spans 15 residues. Per the germline V gene, CDR1 is SGHRS and CDR2 is YFSETQ. V lost 0 bases, J lost 2 bases, and 10 bases lay in between. The chain's CDR3 is CASSLVATDTDTQYF. CDR3 nucleotide sequence: TGCGCCAGCAGCTTGGTAGCAACCGACACAGATACGCAGTATTTT.

The chain is built from TRBV2 and TRBJ2-1; no firm D call. Germline loops: CDR1 SNHLY, CDR2 FYNNEI. The V gene lost 2 bases and the J gene lost 6 bases, with 11 bases spanning the gap. The CDR3 has 14 amino acids. CDR3: CASSEILVSNEQFF. CDR3 bases: TGTGCCAGCAGTGAAATCCTAGTTTCCAATGAGCAGTTCTTC.

The genes are TRBV2 and TRBJ1-4; D perhaps matches TRBD1 (6 bases). CDR1 is SNHLY, CDR2 FYNNEI, per germline. V lost 6 bases to trimming and J lost 4 bases, with 12 bases between them. CDR3 size: 14 residues. DNA of the CDR3: TGTGCCAGCAGGGCCAGGGGTGGTAATGAAAAACTGTTTTTT. Its translation: CASRARGGNEKLFF.

This clone showed up just once. The J gene is TRBJ2-2, the V gene TRBV3-1 (or the pseudogene TRBV3-2); 8 positions agree with TRBD1. The V and J ends lost 2 bases and 1 base, in that order; junction bases with no gene match: 6. The CDR3 has 17 amino acids. CDR1 is LGHDT, CDR2 YNNKEL, per germline (reference sequence). The CDR3 region is CASSQQGQGLNTGELFF. CDR3 in DNA: TGTGCCAGCAGCCAACAAGGACAGGGCCTGAACACCGGGGAGCTGTTTTTT.

V and J are TRBV2 and TRBJ2-3, with 12 nucleotides matching TRBD2. The ends lost 1 base at V and 2 bases at J; junction bases unmatched: 1. CDR1 is SNHLY, CDR2 FYNNEI, per germline. This CDR3 region has 16 residues. Here the CDR3 reads CASSEGLAGDTDTQYF. In DNA form, the CDR3 reads TGTGCCAGCAGTGAAGGACTAGCGGGAGACACAGATACGCAGTATTTT.